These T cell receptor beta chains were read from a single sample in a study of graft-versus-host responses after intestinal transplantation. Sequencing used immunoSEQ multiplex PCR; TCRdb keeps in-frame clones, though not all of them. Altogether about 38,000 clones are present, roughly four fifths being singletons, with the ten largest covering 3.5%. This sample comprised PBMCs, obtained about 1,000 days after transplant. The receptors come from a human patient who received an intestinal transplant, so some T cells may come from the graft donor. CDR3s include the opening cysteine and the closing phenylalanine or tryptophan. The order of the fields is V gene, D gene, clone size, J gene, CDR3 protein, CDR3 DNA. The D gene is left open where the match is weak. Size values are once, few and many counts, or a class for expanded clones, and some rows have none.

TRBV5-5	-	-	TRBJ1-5	CASSLDGRYSNQPQHF	TGTGCCAGCAGCTTGGATGGCCGTTATAGCAATCAGCCCCAGCATTTT
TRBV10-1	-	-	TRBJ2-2	CASSWGLGTGELFF	TGCGCCAGCAGCTGGGGACTGGGCACCGGGGAGCTGTTTTTT
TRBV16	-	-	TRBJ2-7	CASRAGTDSYEQYF	TGTGCCAGCAGAGCCGGGACGGACTCCTACGAGCAGTACTTC
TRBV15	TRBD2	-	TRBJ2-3	CATSMTSGGAPDTQYF	TGTGCCACCAGCATGACTAGCGGGGGGGCTCCAGATACGCAGTATTTT
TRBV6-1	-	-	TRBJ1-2	CASSEQGWYGYTF	TGTGCCAGCAGTGAACAGGGGTGGTATGGCTACACCTTC
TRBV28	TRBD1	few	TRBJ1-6	CASSPLPGQGFNSPLHF	TGTGCCAGCAGCCCTCTTCCGGGACAGGGGTTCAATTCACCCCTCCACTTT
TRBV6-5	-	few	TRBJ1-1	CASSYDAGWNTEAFF	TGTGCCAGCAGTTACGATGCTGGCTGGAACACTGAAGCTTTCTTT
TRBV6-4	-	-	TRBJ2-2	CASTGELFF	TGTGCCAGCACCGGGGAGCTGTTTTTT
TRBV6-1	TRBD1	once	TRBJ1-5	CASSESGGNQPQHF	TGTGCCAGCAGTGAATCAGGGGGAAATCAGCCCCAGCATTTT
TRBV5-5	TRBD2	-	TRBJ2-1	CASSFRGLAGDYNEQFF	TGTGCCAGCAGCTTTAGAGGACTAGCGGGAGACTACAATGAGCAGTTCTTC
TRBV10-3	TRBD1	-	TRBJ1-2	CAISSMAGTAYGYTF	TGTGCCATCAGTTCAATGGCGGGGACAGCGTATGGCTACACCTTC
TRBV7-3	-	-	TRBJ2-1	CASSLAAGNYNEQFF	TGTGCCAGCAGCTTAGCGGCGGGGAATTACAATGAGCAGTTCTTC
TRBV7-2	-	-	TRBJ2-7	CASSLDRGRPGYEQYF	TGTGCCAGCAGCTTAGACCGGGGCCGCCCGGGGTACGAGCAGTACTTC
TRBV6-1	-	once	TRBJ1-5	CASNRGGGSNQPQHF	TGTGCCAGCAATAGGGGCGGGGGAAGCAATCAGCCCCAGCATTTT
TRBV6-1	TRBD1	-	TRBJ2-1	CASSDYRGRGAEQFF	TGTGCCAGCAGTGACTACAGGGGGCGAGGTGCTGAGCAGTTCTTC
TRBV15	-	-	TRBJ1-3	CATRELGNTIYF	TGTGCCACTAGAGAGCTGGGAAACACCATATATTTT
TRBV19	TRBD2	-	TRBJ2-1	CASSIWSGTSSYNEQFF	TGTGCCAGTAGTATATGGAGTGGGACTAGCAGTTACAATGAGCAGTTCTTC
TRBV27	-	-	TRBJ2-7	CASSPRTPAGEQYF	TGTGCCAGCAGTCCCCGGACCCCGGCGGGTGAGCAGTACTTC
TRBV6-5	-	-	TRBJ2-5	CASSYGRGETQYF	TGTGCCAGCAGTTACGGGAGGGGGGAGACCCAGTACTTC
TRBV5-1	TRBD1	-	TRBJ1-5	CASSSQGSNQPQHF	TGCGCCAGCAGCTCACAGGGGAGCAATCAGCCCCAGCATTTT
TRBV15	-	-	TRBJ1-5	CATSREASGSQPQHF	TGTGCCACCAGCAGGGAGGCCTCGGGAAGCCAGCCCCAGCATTTT
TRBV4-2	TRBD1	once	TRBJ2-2	CASSPGQGANTGELFF	TGTGCCAGCAGCCCGGGACAGGGGGCGAACACCGGGGAGCTGTTTTTT
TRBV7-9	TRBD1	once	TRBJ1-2	CASSRDSYGYTF	TGTGCCAGCAGTCGGGACAGCTATGGCTACACCTTC
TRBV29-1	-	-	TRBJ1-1	CSVTDNRDTEAFF	TGCAGCGTTACAGATAACAGGGATACTGAAGCTTTCTTT
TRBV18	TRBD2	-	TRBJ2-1	CASSLADLEQFF	TGTGCCAGCTCCCTAGCGGACCTTGAGCAGTTCTTC
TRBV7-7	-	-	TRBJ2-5	CASSFSSRSETQYF	TGTGCTAGCAGCTTTTCTAGTCGGTCAGAGACCCAGTACTTC
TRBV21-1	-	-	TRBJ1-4	CASSKETPRNEKLFF	TGTGCCAGCAGCAAAGAAACGCCACGAAATGAAAAACTGTTTTTT
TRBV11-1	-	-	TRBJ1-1	CASSLAGPAMTAFF	TGTGCCAGCAGCTTAGCCGGGCCGGCTATGACAGCTTTCTTT
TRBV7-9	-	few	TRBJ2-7	CASSSPGGTYEQYF	TGTGCCAGCAGCTCCCCAGGGGGGACCTACGAGCAGTACTTC
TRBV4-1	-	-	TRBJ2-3	CASSQEGIRDTQYF	TGCGCCAGCAGCCAAGAGGGGATCAGAGATACGCAGTATTTT
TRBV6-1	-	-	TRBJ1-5	CASSAEGIQPQHF	TGTGCCAGCAGTGCGGAGGGAATCCAGCCCCAGCATTTT
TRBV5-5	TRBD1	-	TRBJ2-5	CASSRRGRETQYF	TGTGCCAGCAGTCGCAGGGGGCGGGAGACCCAGTACTTC
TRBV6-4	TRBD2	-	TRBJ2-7	CASSARAGGSNEQYF	TGTGCCAGCAGTGCCCGAGCGGGAGGAAGCAACGAGCAGTACTTC
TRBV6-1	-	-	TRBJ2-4	CASSGPRVSSIQYF	TGTGCCAGCAGTGGGCCCAGGGTCAGCAGCATTCAGTACTTC
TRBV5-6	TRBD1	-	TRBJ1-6	CASSLYRTGRNSPLHF	TGTGCCAGCAGCTTGTATCGGACAGGGCGGAATTCACCCCTCCACTTT
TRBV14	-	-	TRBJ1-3	CASSQDPGNTIYF	TGTGCCAGCAGCCAAGATCCTGGAAACACCATATATTTT
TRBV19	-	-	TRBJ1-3	CASSIFRRASSGNTIYF	TGTGCCAGTAGTATCTTCCGCAGGGCGAGCTCTGGAAACACCATATATTTT
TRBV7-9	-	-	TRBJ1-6	CASSLDQGYSPLHF	TGTGCCAGCAGCTTAGATCAGGGGTATTCACCCCTCCACTTT
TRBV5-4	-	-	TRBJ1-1	CASSLAGAGTEAFF	TGTGCCAGCAGCTTGGCAGGGGCAGGCACTGAAGCTTTCTTT
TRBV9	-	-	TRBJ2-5	CASSLRGRGGETQYF	TGTGCCAGCAGCTTACGGGGGCGAGGTGGAGAGACCCAGTACTTC
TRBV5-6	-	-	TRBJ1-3	CASSSRWSSGNTIYF	TGTGCCAGCAGCTCGAGGTGGAGCTCTGGAAACACCATATATTTT
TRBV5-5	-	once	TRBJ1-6	CASRVASSYNSPLHF	TGTGCCAGCAGGGTGGCGAGCTCCTATAATTCACCCCTCCACTTT